Listed below are T cell receptor beta chains from one sample, sequenced in a study of control samples from healthy donors and cancer patients. The data were produced by immunoSEQ multiplex PCR, yet TCRdb's version contains in-frame clones alone and is incomplete. The listing records under 200,000 clones. Sequencing was done on a sample of blood. These receptors were obtained from a woman under 40 in good health. Each CDR3 is given with its conserved first and last residue. A D gene is named only where the DNA matches it firmly.

TRBV12-3/TRBV12-4	NA	TRBJ1-2	CASSLSNNYGYTF	TGTGCCAGCAGTTTATCGAATAACTATGGCTACACCTTC
TRBV5-1	TRBD2	TRBJ2-3	CASSLPPAGRGADTQYF	TGCGCCAGCAGCTTACCCCCAGCGGGGCGGGGCGCAGATACGCAGTATTTT
TRBV30	NA	TRBJ2-5	CAWGGQGQGKETQYF	TGTGCCTGGGGGGGGCAGGGCCAGGGAAAAGAGACCCAGTACTTC
TRBV11-2	NA	TRBJ1-4	CASSPTGTSNEKLFF	TGTGCCAGCAGCCCAACAGGGACTTCTAATGAAAAACTGTTTTTT
TRBV28	NA	TRBJ1-5	CASSLLGEQPQHF	TGTGCCAGCAGTTTGCTGGGAGAGCAGCCCCAGCATTTT
TRBV27	NA	TRBJ2-2	CASSMTPDTGELFF	TGTGCCAGCAGTATGACTCCCGACACCGGGGAGCTGTTTTTT
TRBV14	NA	TRBJ1-4	CASSQRYSSTNEKLFF	TGTGCCAGCAGCCAACGGTATTCCTCAACTAATGAAAAACTGTTTTTT
TRBV5-1	NA	TRBJ2-7	CASSLAAASSYEQYF	TGCGCCAGCAGCTTGGCCGCGGCGAGCTCCTACGAGCAGTACTTC
TRBV15	NA	TRBJ1-1	CATTILREDTEAFF	TGTGCCACCACCATTTTGAGGGAGGACACTGAAGCTTTCTTT
TRBV12-3/TRBV12-4	NA	TRBJ1-1	CASRPPHTEAFF	TGTGCCAGCAGACCACCCCACACTGAAGCTTTCTTT
TRBV7-9	NA	TRBJ1-2	CASSLAARFTF	TGTGCCAGCAGCTTAGCAGCCCGTTTCACCTTC
TRBV7-9	NA	TRBJ1-1	CASSLTAGAKAFF	TGTGCCAGCAGCCTTACGGCCGGGGCCAAAGCTTTCTTT
TRBV7-9	NA	TRBJ2-5	CASRPDGGLGETQYF	TGTGCCAGCAGGCCCGACGGGGGTCTTGGGGAGACCCAGTACTTC
TRBV25-1	NA	TRBJ1-2	CASSVQFNYGYTF	TGTGCCAGCAGTGTGCAGTTTAACTATGGCTACACCTTC